These 29 T cell receptor beta chains originate from one sample sequenced in a study of shared clonotypes between healthy human individuals. TCRdb keeps only in-frame clones here, not all; method: immunoSEQ multiplex PCR. The data contain approximately 2.4 million clones, 90% to 97% of them singletons. The source material was naive CD4+ T cells sorted from blood. Subset denoted: CD45RA+ positively selected. The receptor source for this set is a man aged 18 to 35 in good health.

V and J are TRBV6-6 and TRBJ1-1; no clear D gene. V was trimmed by 6 bases and J by 4 bases, leaving 12 bases between them. Per the germline V gene, CDR1 is MNHNY and CDR2 is SVGAGI (reference sequence). The CDR3 sequence is 13 residues long. The CDR3 here is CASRPGPSTEAFF. The CDR3 DNA reads TGTGCCAGCAGACCAGGTCCGAGCACTGAAGCTTTCTTT.

Remarks on this clone: The sample contains more than one DNA sequence encoding this CDR3. J is TRBJ2-3 and V is TRBV5-1; D call uncertain. Germline V gene lookup returns CDR1 SGHRS and CDR2 YFSETQ. Trimming pared 0 bases from V and 3 bases from J, leaving 8 bases between. This CDR3 has 14 residues. The chain's CDR3 is CASSLALATDTQYF. The CDR3, as DNA: TGCGCCAGCAGCTTGGCTTTAGCTACAGATACGCAGTATTTT.

V usage is TRBV1 and J usage is TRBJ1-4; the table's D call of TRBD1 was not tested on the DNA. TRBV1 is a pseudogene locus. There are 18 residues in the CDR3. The CDR3 region is CTSSQDLQASATNEKLFF. CDR3 DNA: TGCACCAGCAGCCAAGATTTACAGGCTTCTGCAACTAATGAAAAACTGTTTTTT.

V gene TRBV14 combines with J gene TRBJ1-6; TRBD1 agrees at 7 bases. This CDR3 has 16 amino acids. Trimming at V came to 4 bases and at J to 5 bases, leaving 8 bases not matched to a gene. CDR1 is SGHDN, CDR2 FVKESK, per germline. This CDR3 reads CASSLLAGTDNSPLHF. For the CDR3, the DNA is TGTGCCAGCAGCCTCCTAGCCGGGACAGATAATTCACCCCTCCACTTT.

The rearrangement joins TRBV5-1 to TRBJ2-5, with D possibly called TRBD1 or TRBD2 (5 bases each). The CDR3 length is 15 residues. Trimming stripped 0 bases from V and 5 bases from J, with 14 bases between. The germline V gene has CDR1 SGHRS and CDR2 YFSETQ. Here the CDR3 DNA reads TGCGCCAGCAGCTTGGGGGGACGGAGTATGGAGACCCAGTACTTC. Its protein product is CASSLGGRSMETQYF.

This clone showed up just once. CDR3: CASSLDRTQYF. The CDR3, as DNA: TGTGCCAGCAGCTTAGACCGGACCCAGTACTTC. V gene TRBV7-9 combines with J gene TRBJ2-5; D remains unclear. The V end was cut by 1 base, the J end by 7 bases, with 4 bases between. The CDR3 loop spans 11 amino acids. From germline, CDR1 is SEHNR and CDR2 FQNEAQ (reference sequence).

This chain connects TRBV25-1 to TRBJ1-1; the D is unclear. The germline gives CDR1 MGHDK, CDR2 SYGVNS. CDR3 length: 15 amino acids. Trimming took 2 bases from V and 1 from J, leaving 11 bases between them. In nucleotides, the CDR3 is TGTGCCAGCAGTGAACCGGGAAGACCGAACACTGAAGCTTTCTTT. Translation gives CASSEPGRPNTEAFF.

The count of this clone is one. The chain couples TRBV9 to TRBJ1-3; D call uncertain. Trimming removed 0 bases from V and 4 bases from J, with 14 bases in between. The CDR3 runs 16 residues. Germline assignment: CDR1 SGDLS and CDR2 YYNGEE. CDR3 sequence reads: CASSVVSSLAGNTIYF. The CDR3 DNA is TGTGCCAGCAGCGTAGTCAGCTCTCTCGCCGGAAACACCATATATTTT.

The table lists this clone with a count of one. The chain is built from TRBV10-2 and TRBJ2-7; 8 bases map to TRBD1. Germline V gene sequence: CDR1 WSHSY, CDR2 SAAADI. Trimming took 0 bases from V and 4 from J; bases not matched to a gene: 5. The CDR3 spans 15 residues. CDR3: CASSESRTGSYEQYF. The CDR3, as DNA: TGCGCCAGCAGTGAGTCCAGGACAGGGTCTTACGAGCAGTACTTC.

This sequence joins TRBV5-4 and TRBJ2-7; 8 nucleotides line up with TRBD2. Germline trimming cut 2 bases from V and 5 bases from J; bases unmatched to any gene: 9. The CDR3 is made up of 15 amino acids. Per germline, CDR1 SGHNT and CDR2 YYREEE (reference sequence). The CDR3 spells CASSLTSGPPHEQYF. The DNA for the CDR3 is TGTGCCAGCAGCTTAACTAGCGGCCCCCCCCACGAGCAGTACTTC.

The CDR3 here is CASRQTGVLNTEAFF. The CDR3 nucleotides read TGTGCCAGCAGGCAGACAGGGGTTTTGAACACTGAAGCTTTCTTT. V is TRBV2 and J is TRBJ1-1; 8 bases map to TRBD1. Germline V gene sequence: CDR1 SNHLY, CDR2 FYNNEI. V trimming: 6 bases; J trimming: 0 bases; junction bases outside the gene matches: 6. This CDR3 has 15 amino acids.

The chain employs TRBV7-2 and TRBJ1-2, with a weak D call TRBD1 (6 bases). The germline CDR1 and CDR2 sequences are SGHTA and FQGNSA. CDR3 length equals 13 residues. Trimming removed 1 base from V and 8 bases from J, with 11 bases in between. The CDR3 loop is CASSLEAGDGYTF. The CDR3 nucleotides are TGTGCCAGCAGCTTAGAGGCAGGGGACGGCTACACCTTC.

The chain uses TRBV18 and TRBJ2-7; 11 bases agree with TRBD1. Germline V gene data show CDR1 as KGHSH and CDR2 as LQKENI. The CDR3 has 14 amino acids. V trimming: 3 bases; J trimming: 6 bases; junction bases outside the gene matches: 4. The CDR3 coding sequence is TGTGCCAGCTCACCGGGACAGGGGGTCTCCGAGCAGTACTTC. Translated, it gives CASSPGQGVSEQYF.

As DNA, the CDR3 is TGTGCCAGCAGCGTCAATATAGGACTAGCGGGGCCAAACATTCAGTACTTC. It translates to CASSVNIGLAGPNIQYF. The rearrangement links TRBV9 to TRBJ2-4; TRBD2 matches at 12 bases. V lost 2 bases to trimming and J lost 6 bases; unmatched junction nucleotides: 9. The CDR3 spans 17 residues. CDR1 and CDR2 from the germline V gene are SGDLS and YYNGEE.

The CDR3 region has the DNA TGTGCCAGCAGGGCGTACCCCGACACTGAAGCTTTCTTT. The encoded protein is CASRAYPDTEAFF. V usage is TRBV6-5 and J usage is TRBJ1-1; D is uncertain. The CDR3 is 13 residues long. The V gene lost 6 bases and the J gene lost 3 bases, with 11 bases spanning the gap. Germline-derived CDR1 and CDR2 are MNHEY and SVGAGI.

This clone was seen just once. This rearrangement joins TRBV6-1 to TRBJ2-2; possible D gene TRBD2, 5 bases. CDR1 and CDR2 (germline): MNHNS, SASEGT. Trimming removed 6 bases from V and 5 bases from J, with 10 bases in between. The CDR3 totals 13 residues. CDR3 amino acids: CASSLPGTGELFF. CDR3 DNA: TGTGCCAGCAGCCTCCCGGGGACCGGGGAGCTGTTTTTT.

This sequence joins TRBV5-1 and TRBJ1-5; D unresolved. The ends were cut back, 2 bases at V and 3 bases at J, with 6 bases in the middle. The CDR3 is 13 residues long. Germline CDR1 SGHRS, CDR2 YFSETQ. The CDR3 is CASSFQPNQPQHF. The CDR3 DNA follows: TGCGCCAGCAGCTTTCAACCCAATCAGCCCCAGCATTTT.

Concerning this clone: This sample includes further DNA sequences coding for the same CDR3. The rearrangement uses TRBV5-1 and TRBJ1-1; TRBD1 aligns across 9 bases. The CDR3 extends over 14 amino acids. J lost 2 bases, V lost 1 base, and 0 bases had no gene match. Germline CDR1 reads SGHRS; CDR2 reads YFSETQ. The CDR3 loop is CASSLTGGNTEAFF. CDR3 in DNA: TGCGCCAGCAGCTTGACAGGGGGCAACACTGAAGCTTTCTTT.

The chain carries TRBV12-5 and TRBJ1-1; TRBD1 aligns across 11 bases. Germline V gene data show CDR1 as LGHNT and CDR2 as FRNRAP. CDR3 length equals 17 residues. The J segment lost 5 bases and the V segment lost 6 bases, leaving 14 bases of the junction unmatched. This chain's CDR3 is CASGDGQGAQRRTEAFF. In nucleotides, the CDR3 is TGTGCTAGTGGGGACGGACAGGGGGCGCAAAGAAGGACTGAAGCTTTCTTT.

Details on this clone: This specimen includes other DNA sequences encoding the same CDR3. This chain joins TRBV5-1 and TRBJ2-5; D possibly uses TRBD1 or TRBD2 (5 bases each). V lost 0 bases, J lost 3 bases, and 6 bases lay in between. Germline CDR1 reads SGHRS; CDR2 reads YFSETQ. The CDR3 totals 13 residues. The CDR3 DNA follows: TGCGCCAGCAGCTTGGGAGGGGAAGAGACCCAGTACTTC. Protein: CASSLGGEETQYF.

The CDR3 DNA reads TGTGCCAGCAGCTTGGACAGGCAGACCTACGAGCAGTACTTC. Amino acid sequence: CASSLDRQTYEQYF. This chain uses TRBV5-4 with TRBJ2-7; D may be TRBD1 (5 bases). V was clipped by 0 bases and J by 2 bases, with 9 bases between them. This CDR3 comprises 14 residues. Germline assignment: CDR1 SGHNT and CDR2 YYREEE (reference sequence).

V gene TRBV6-6 combines with J gene TRBJ1-6; 8 nucleotides agree with TRBD1. With 7 bases clipped from V and 4 bases from J, the junction kept 6 bases outside the gene matches. Germline V lookup: CDR1 MNHNY, CDR2 SVGAGI (reference sequence). This CDR3 contains 15 residues. Written as DNA, the CDR3 is TGTGCCAGCATACAGGGGGTTAGTTATAATTCACCCCTCCACTTT. This gives the protein CASIQGVSYNSPLHF.

This sequence joins TRBV19 and TRBJ2-1, with a weak D call TRBD1 (6 bases). The V gene lost 3 bases and the J gene lost 1 base, with 16 bases spanning the gap. Germline CDR1 reads LNHDA; CDR2 reads SQIVND (reference sequence). The CDR3 length is 17 residues. The CDR3 spells CASSIKGETVSYNEQFF. In DNA, the CDR3 is TGTGCCAGTAGTATTAAGGGGGAGACGGTATCCTACAATGAGCAGTTCTTC.

For this clone: The same CDR3 can be traced to other DNA sequences in this sample. V is TRBV5-1 and J is TRBJ2-7; 8 bases match TRBD1. Germline V lookup: CDR1 SGHRS, CDR2 YFSETQ. V dropped 0 bases and J dropped 5; count of bases not matched to a gene: 4. This CDR3 region has 14 residues. The CDR3 sequence is CASSLGDRGNEQYF. Written as DNA, the CDR3 is TGCGCCAGCAGCTTGGGAGACAGGGGCAACGAGCAGTACTTC.

Notes on this clone: This sample also contains other DNA sequences that code for the same CDR3. The CDR3 sequence is CASSPTGVTEAFF. In nucleotides, the CDR3 is TGTGCCAGCTCACCGACAGGGGTCACTGAAGCTTTCTTT. The genes are TRBV18 and TRBJ1-1, with 8 bases matching TRBD1. The CDR3 has 13 amino acids. The germline V gene encodes CDR1 KGHSH and CDR2 LQKENI. Unmatched junction bases numbered 1, after V lost 3 bases and J lost 4 bases.

This clone has only one observation. The rearrangement joins TRBV11-3 to TRBJ2-1, with D perhaps matching TRBD1 (6 bases). This CDR3 contains 15 residues. Trimming took 5 bases from V and 4 from J, leaving 15 bases between them. Germline V gene sequence: CDR1 SGHNT, CDR2 YENEEA. CDR3 in amino acids: CASSTDSIRYNEQFF. The CDR3 nucleotides read TGTGCCAGCAGCACGGACAGTATTCGATACAATGAGCAGTTCTTC.

This clone was observed a single time. The chain couples TRBV6-1 to TRBJ2-7, with D unclear. Germline V gene sequence: CDR1 MNHNS, CDR2 SASEGT. CDR3 length equals 15 residues. Deletions cut 1 base from V and 2 bases from J, with 12 bases between. In DNA form, the CDR3 reads TGTGCCAGCAGTGAAGGGAGAGGCACTCCCTACGAGCAGTACTTC. Translation gives CASSEGRGTPYEQYF.

The rearrangement links TRBV7-9 to TRBJ2-3; D gene uncertain. V was pared by 5 bases and J by 6 bases, with 9 bases between. In germline, CDR1 is SEHNR, CDR2 FQNEAQ (reference sequence). This CDR3 region has 12 residues. The CDR3 loop is CASSTVGDTQYF. The CDR3, as DNA: TGTGCCAGCAGCACTGTCGGGGATACGCAGTATTTT.

The V and J genes are TRBV5-1 and TRBJ2-7; D is possibly TRBD2 (5 bases). The V gene's germline CDR1 is SGHRS and CDR2 YFSETQ. The CDR3 covers 14 residues. V shed 4 bases and J shed 5 bases, with 16 bases lying between them. The CDR3 spells CASSEIAKDHEQYF. The CDR3, as DNA: TGCGCCAGCAGCGAGATAGCGAAGGACCACGAGCAGTACTTC.